This TCR beta chain is from a study of CD8+ T cells in alopecia areata. Study details: Tofacitinib administration to treated patients was oral, at 5 to 10 mg twice daily.

Reverse transcription of extracted RNA yielded cDNA, which provided the sequencing template. Sequencing used immunoSEQ multiplex PCR; TCRdb keeps in-frame clones, though not all of them. The sample consists of around 200,000 clones, 40% to 65% of them appearing once. Treatment specified: oral pan-JAK inhibitor, 5-10 mg twice daily. Looked up from germline, CDR1 is MNHEY and CDR2 is SMNVEV (reference sequence). The CDR3 consists of 12 residues. V was clipped by 6 bases and J by 6 bases, with 10 bases between them. The chain links TRBV27 to TRBJ2-3; the D gene could be TRBD1 or TRBD2 (5 bases each). The TCR was taken from a human donor with alopecia areata. The sample in question was CD8+ T cells sorted from blood, obtained at week 24, from a patient treated with tofacitinib. Here the CDR3 DNA reads TGTGCCAGCAGACTAGGGGCGGATACGCAGTATTTT. This gives the protein CASRLGADTQYF.